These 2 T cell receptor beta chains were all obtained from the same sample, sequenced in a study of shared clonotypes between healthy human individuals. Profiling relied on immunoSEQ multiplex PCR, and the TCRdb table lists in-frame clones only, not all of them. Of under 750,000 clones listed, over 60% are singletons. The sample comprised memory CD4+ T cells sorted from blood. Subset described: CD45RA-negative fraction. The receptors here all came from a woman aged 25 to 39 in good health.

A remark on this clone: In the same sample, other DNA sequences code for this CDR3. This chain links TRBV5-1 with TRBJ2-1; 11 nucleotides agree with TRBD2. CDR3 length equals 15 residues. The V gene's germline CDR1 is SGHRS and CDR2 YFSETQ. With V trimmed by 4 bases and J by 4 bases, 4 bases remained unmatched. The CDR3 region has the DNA TGCGCCAGCAGCCAATCTAGCGGGGGGTACAATGAGCAGTTCTTC. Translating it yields CASSQSSGGYNEQFF.

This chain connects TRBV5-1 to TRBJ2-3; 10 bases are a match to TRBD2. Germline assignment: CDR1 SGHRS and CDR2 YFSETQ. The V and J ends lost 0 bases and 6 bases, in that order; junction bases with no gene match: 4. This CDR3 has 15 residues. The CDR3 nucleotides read TGCGCCAGCAGCTTGGTCCCTAGCGGGAGTGATACGCAGTATTTT. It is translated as CASSLVPSGSDTQYF.